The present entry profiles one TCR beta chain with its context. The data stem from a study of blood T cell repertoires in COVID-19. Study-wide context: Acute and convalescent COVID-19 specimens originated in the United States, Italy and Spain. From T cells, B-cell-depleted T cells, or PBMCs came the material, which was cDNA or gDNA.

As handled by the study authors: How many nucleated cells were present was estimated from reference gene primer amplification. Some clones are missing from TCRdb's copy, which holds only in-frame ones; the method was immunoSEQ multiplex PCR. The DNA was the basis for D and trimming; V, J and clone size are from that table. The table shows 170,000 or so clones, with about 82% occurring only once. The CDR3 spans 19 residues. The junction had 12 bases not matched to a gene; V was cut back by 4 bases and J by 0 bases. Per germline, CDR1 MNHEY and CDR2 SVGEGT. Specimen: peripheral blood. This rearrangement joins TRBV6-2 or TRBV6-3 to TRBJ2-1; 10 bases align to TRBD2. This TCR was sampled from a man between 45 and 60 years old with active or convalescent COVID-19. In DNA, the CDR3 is TGTGCCAGCAGTTCGGGCATGGGTAGCGGGAGGAGCTCCTACAATGAGCAGTTCTTC. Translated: CASSSGMGSGRSSYNEQFF.